This TCR beta chain was identified during a study of cytomegalovirus exposure and HLA in healthy donors. The study's findings and limits: Association with HLA alleles at 0.05 false discovery rate was found for 15,000 or so TCR beta sequences in a later analysis. An Asian-associated ancestry cluster reportedly showed fewer N-insertions than the roughly 670-donor mean in a later analysis. Many donors carried some public TCRs, although rarity characterized most TCR sequences.

The PCR employed 60 Vbeta primers together with 13 Jbeta primers. The repertoire was sequenced with immunoSEQ multiplex PCR; TCRdb's copy has only in-frame clones and lacks some. Of fewer than 60,000 clones listed, about 70% are singletons. Germline loops: CDR1 MDHEN, CDR2 SYDVKM. Trimming cost V 5 bases and J 4 bases, with 4 bases left between them. This CDR3 contains 11 residues. Concerning this clone: The target antigen is unknown.

V gene TRBV28 combines with J gene TRBJ2-3, with D unclear. The specimen sequenced was PBMCs. The sequence derives from a woman in her fifties or sixties in good health and CMV-seropositive. The CDR3 reads CASSQSDTQYF. The CDR3 bases are TGTGCCAGCAGTCAATCAGATACGCAGTATTTT.